A selection of T cell receptor beta chains follows, all from one sample in a study of cytomegalovirus exposure and HLA in healthy donors. The data were produced by immunoSEQ multiplex PCR, yet TCRdb's version contains in-frame clones alone and is incomplete. The sample lists some 120,000 clones, more than 80% occurring once. The sequencing sample was made of PBMCs. The receptor set was obtained from a young man in good health and CMV-seronegative. Both conserved end residues are part of each CDR3. Each record gives: clone size, V gene, CDR3 length, D gene, J gene, CDR3 protein, CDR3 DNA. A D gene is named only where the DNA matches it firmly. A row's size may be missing; if present it is once, few, many or a size class.

clone size: -; V gene: TRBV10-1; CDR3 length: 15; D gene: TRBD1; J gene: TRBJ1-2; CDR3 protein: CASSNDRVPNYGYTF; CDR3 DNA: TGCGCCAGCAGCAACGACAGGGTCCCTAACTATGGCTACACCTTC
clone size: -; V gene: TRBV19; CDR3 length: 18; D gene: TRBD1; J gene: TRBJ1-5; CDR3 protein: CASSIGTGYGISNQPQHF; CDR3 DNA: TGTGCCAGTAGTATAGGGACAGGGTATGGCATAAGCAATCAGCCCCAGCATTTT
clone size: -; V gene: TRBV30; CDR3 length: 14; D gene: TRBD2; J gene: TRBJ2-2; CDR3 protein: CAWRLAGGTGELFF; CDR3 DNA: TGTGCATGGCGTTTAGCGGGAGGCACCGGGGAGCTGTTTTTT
clone size: -; V gene: TRBV7-8; CDR3 length: 14; D gene: TRBD2; J gene: TRBJ2-3; CDR3 protein: CASDLGGRADTQYF; CDR3 DNA: TGTGCCAGCGACCTGGGCGGGAGGGCAGATACGCAGTATTTT
clone size: -; V gene: TRBV5-1; CDR3 length: 15; D gene: -; J gene: TRBJ1-1; CDR3 protein: CASSLLDIRNTEAFF; CDR3 DNA: TGCGCCAGCAGCTTGTTGGACATACGGAACACTGAAGCTTTCTTT
clone size: -; V gene: TRBV2; CDR3 length: 13; D gene: -; J gene: TRBJ1-1; CDR3 protein: CASSGKEWTEAFF; CDR3 DNA: TGTGCCAGCAGTGGGAAGGAGTGGACTGAAGCTTTCTTT
clone size: -; V gene: TRBV19; CDR3 length: 20; D gene: TRBD1; J gene: TRBJ2-4; CDR3 protein: CASSPKGGTGGSLAKNIQYF; CDR3 DNA: TGTGCCAGTAGCCCCAAAGGCGGGACAGGGGGATCCCTAGCCAAAAACATTCAGTACTTC
clone size: few; V gene: TRBV30; CDR3 length: 15; D gene: TRBD1; J gene: TRBJ2-1; CDR3 protein: CAWSVLRGRVDEQFF; CDR3 DNA: TGTGCCTGGAGTGTTCTCAGGGGGCGCGTCGATGAGCAGTTCTTC
clone size: -; V gene: TRBV5-1; CDR3 length: 15; D gene: -; J gene: TRBJ2-4; CDR3 protein: CASSLDRLAKNIQYF; CDR3 DNA: TGCGCCAGCAGCTTGGACAGATTAGCCAAAAACATTCAGTACTTC
clone size: -; V gene: TRBV21-1; CDR3 length: 21; D gene: -; J gene: TRBJ2-7; CDR3 protein: CASSKARGGAGGSRVNYEQYF; CDR3 DNA: TGTGCCAGCAGCAAAGCGCGGGGGGGAGCGGGAGGGTCCCGGGTGAACTACGAGCAGTACTTC
clone size: -; V gene: TRBV19; CDR3 length: 15; D gene: -; J gene: TRBJ2-2; CDR3 protein: CASIRGQANTGELFF; CDR3 DNA: TGTGCCAGTATTCGCGGGCAAGCGAACACCGGGGAGCTGTTTTTT
clone size: -; V gene: TRBV23-1; CDR3 length: 19; D gene: -; J gene: TRBJ2-4; CDR3 protein: CASSQSGWLAIVSKNIQYF; CDR3 DNA: TGCGCCAGCAGTCAATCGGGATGGCTAGCGATTGTGTCCAAAAACATTCAGTACTTC
clone size: few; V gene: TRBV5-1; CDR3 length: 15; D gene: -; J gene: TRBJ2-1; CDR3 protein: CASSTWVGANNEQFF; CDR3 DNA: TGCGCCAGCTCGACCTGGGTAGGAGCAAACAATGAGCAGTTCTTC
clone size: -; V gene: TRBV2; CDR3 length: 14; D gene: -; J gene: TRBJ1-2; CDR3 protein: CASSNPYRDGGYTF; CDR3 DNA: TGTGCCAGCAGTAACCCCTACAGGGATGGTGGCTACACCTTC
clone size: -; V gene: TRBV5-1; CDR3 length: 15; D gene: TRBD1; J gene: TRBJ1-2; CDR3 protein: CASSSDRTLGYGYTF; CDR3 DNA: TGCGCCAGCAGCTCGGACAGGACGCTTGGGTATGGCTACACCTTC
clone size: -; V gene: TRBV4-1; CDR3 length: 16; D gene: -; J gene: TRBJ2-1; CDR3 protein: CASSQEGTSFGNEQFF; CDR3 DNA: TGCGCCAGCAGCCAAGAAGGCACTAGCTTCGGCAATGAGCAGTTCTTC
clone size: -; V gene: TRBV30; CDR3 length: 11; D gene: -; J gene: TRBJ1-1; CDR3 protein: CASREDTEAFF; CDR3 DNA: TGTGCCTCAAGGGAGGACACTGAAGCTTTCTTT
clone size: -; V gene: TRBV4-3; CDR3 length: 13; D gene: -; J gene: TRBJ1-1; CDR3 protein: CASSQTRGTEALF; CDR3 DNA: TGCGCCAGCAGCCAAACAAGGGGAACTGAAGCTCTCTTT
clone size: -; V gene: TRBV9; CDR3 length: 13; D gene: -; J gene: TRBJ1-1; CDR3 protein: CASSGSGRTEAFF; CDR3 DNA: TGTGCCAGCAGCGGTTCCGGGAGAACAGAAGCTTTCTTT
clone size: -; V gene: TRBV30; CDR3 length: 12; D gene: -; J gene: TRBJ1-2; CDR3 protein: CAWNLGLEGYPF; CDR3 DNA: TGTGCCTGGAATCTAGGGCTGGAGGGCTACCCCTTC
clone size: -; V gene: TRBV5-1; CDR3 length: 13; D gene: -; J gene: TRBJ2-7; CDR3 protein: CASSLGQIYEQYF; CDR3 DNA: TGCGCCAGCAGCTTAGGACAGATCTACGAGCAGTACTTC
clone size: -; V gene: TRBV27; CDR3 length: 13; D gene: -; J gene: TRBJ2-7; CDR3 protein: CASSPGKTYEQYF; CDR3 DNA: TGTGCCAGCAGTCCCGGGAAAACCTACGAGCAGTACTTC
clone size: -; V gene: TRBV9; CDR3 length: 13; D gene: TRBD1; J gene: TRBJ1-1; CDR3 protein: CASGTGPYTEAFF; CDR3 DNA: TGTGCCTCCGGGACAGGGCCCTACACTGAAGCTTTCTTT
clone size: -; V gene: TRBV19; CDR3 length: 13; D gene: -; J gene: TRBJ2-1; CDR3 protein: CASKPPSHNEQFF; CDR3 DNA: TGTGCCAGTAAACCACCCAGTCACAATGAGCAGTTCTTC
clone size: -; V gene: TRBV7-9; CDR3 length: 12; D gene: -; J gene: TRBJ1-2; CDR3 protein: CASSFRGCGYTF; CDR3 DNA: TGTGCCAGCAGCTTCCGAGGCTGTGGCTACACCTTC
clone size: once; V gene: TRBV10-2; CDR3 length: 16; D gene: TRBD2; J gene: TRBJ2-3; CDR3 protein: CASSDPGLAATDTQYF; CDR3 DNA: TGCGCCAGCAGTGATCCGGGACTAGCGGCCACAGATACGCAGTATTTT
clone size: -; V gene: TRBV9; CDR3 length: 15; D gene: TRBD1; J gene: TRBJ2-1; CDR3 protein: CASSHRGLTYNEQFF; CDR3 DNA: TGTGCCAGCAGCCACAGGGGGTTGACCTACAATGAGCAGTTCTTC
clone size: -; V gene: TRBV4-3; CDR3 length: 17; D gene: TRBD2; J gene: TRBJ2-5; CDR3 protein: CASSQEANPAGADTQYF; CDR3 DNA: TGCGCCAGCAGCCAAGAGGCCAACCCAGCGGGAGCCGATACCCAGTACTTC
clone size: few; V gene: TRBV28; CDR3 length: 15; D gene: TRBD2; J gene: TRBJ2-3; CDR3 protein: CASSSASGRADTQYF; CDR3 DNA: TGTGCCAGCAGTTCTGCTAGCGGGAGGGCAGATACGCAGTATTTT
clone size: -; V gene: TRBV28; CDR3 length: 17; D gene: TRBD2; J gene: TRBJ2-1; CDR3 protein: CASRHRTSGATKNEQFF; CDR3 DNA: TGTGCCAGCAGACACCGGACTAGCGGGGCGACTAAAAATGAGCAGTTCTTC
clone size: -; V gene: TRBV27; CDR3 length: 11; D gene: -; J gene: TRBJ2-1; CDR3 protein: CAASNYNEQFF; CDR3 DNA: TGTGCCGCCAGTAACTACAATGAGCAGTTCTTC
clone size: -; V gene: TRBV9; CDR3 length: 16; D gene: -; J gene: TRBJ2-3; CDR3 protein: CASTPQIGGTTDTQYF; CDR3 DNA: TGTGCCAGCACTCCCCAAATAGGAGGAACCACAGATACGCAGTATTTT
clone size: once; V gene: TRBV5-4; CDR3 length: 16; D gene: TRBD2; J gene: TRBJ2-1; CDR3 protein: CASSLEASGSINEQFF; CDR3 DNA: TGTGCCAGCAGCTTGGAAGCTAGCGGGAGTATCAATGAGCAGTTCTTC
clone size: -; V gene: TRBV19; CDR3 length: 16; D gene: -; J gene: TRBJ2-3; CDR3 protein: CASSMNRGALRDTQYF; CDR3 DNA: TGTGCCAGTAGTATGAATCGGGGGGCTCTCCGAGATACGCAGTATTTT
clone size: -; V gene: TRBV4-3; CDR3 length: 13; D gene: TRBD1; J gene: TRBJ2-1; CDR3 protein: CASSPGRDSVLFF; CDR3 DNA: TGCGCCAGCAGCCCCGGACGGGACAGTGTTTTGTTCTTC
clone size: -; V gene: TRBV27; CDR3 length: 13; D gene: -; J gene: TRBJ2-1; CDR3 protein: CATKDHQRNEQFF; CDR3 DNA: TGTGCCACCAAGGATCATCAGCGCAATGAGCAGTTCTTC
clone size: -; V gene: TRBV11-2; CDR3 length: 10; D gene: -; J gene: TRBJ1-1; CDR3 protein: CAEGDTEAFF; CDR3 DNA: TGTGCTGAAGGGGACACTGAAGCTTTCTTT
clone size: -; V gene: TRBV7-9; CDR3 length: 17; D gene: -; J gene: TRBJ2-7; CDR3 protein: CSSSLGTAPQVPYEQYF; CDR3 DNA: TGTTCCAGCAGCTTGGGGACTGCGCCTCAAGTCCCCTACGAGCAGTACTTC
clone size: few; V gene: TRBV15; CDR3 length: 16; D gene: -; J gene: TRBJ1-6; CDR3 protein: CATSRDRGVNNSPLHF; CDR3 DNA: TGTGCCACCAGCAGAGACAGGGGAGTTAATAATTCACCCCTCCACTTT
clone size: -; V gene: TRBV15; CDR3 length: 16; D gene: -; J gene: TRBJ1-3; CDR3 protein: CATSRDRTNSGNTIYF; CDR3 DNA: TGTGCCACCAGCAGAGATAGGACAAACTCTGGAAACACCATATATTTT
clone size: -; V gene: TRBV5-6; CDR3 length: 15; D gene: -; J gene: TRBJ1-2; CDR3 protein: CASSLDGTDNYGYTF; CDR3 DNA: TGTGCCAGCAGCTTGGACGGAACAGACAACTATGGCTACACCTTC
clone size: -; V gene: TRBV29-1; CDR3 length: 14; D gene: -; J gene: TRBJ1-5; CDR3 protein: CSVEELDSNQPQHF; CDR3 DNA: TGCAGCGTTGAAGAACTCGATAGCAATCAGCCCCAGCATTTT
clone size: -; V gene: TRBV2; CDR3 length: 13; D gene: -; J gene: TRBJ2-7; CDR3 protein: CASKRTTPYEQYF; CDR3 DNA: TGTGCCAGCAAAAGGACTACTCCCTACGAGCAGTACTTC
clone size: -; V gene: TRBV25-1; CDR3 length: 15; D gene: TRBD1; J gene: TRBJ1-1; CDR3 protein: CASSESGTGSTEAFF; CDR3 DNA: TGTGCCAGCAGTGAATCGGGGACAGGGAGCACTGAAGCTTTCTTT
clone size: -; V gene: TRBV29-1; CDR3 length: 13; D gene: -; J gene: TRBJ2-7; CDR3 protein: CSVPSGRSYEQYF; CDR3 DNA: TGCAGCGTACCCTCGGGTCGCTCCTACGAGCAGTACTTC
clone size: -; V gene: TRBV6-6; CDR3 length: 12; D gene: -; J gene: TRBJ2-7; CDR3 protein: CASSYSALEQYF; CDR3 DNA: TGTGCCAGCAGTTACTCGGCTCTCGAGCAGTACTTC
clone size: -; V gene: TRBV7-9; CDR3 length: 15; D gene: TRBD1; J gene: TRBJ1-1; CDR3 protein: CASSIRDRGAAEAFF; CDR3 DNA: TGTGCCAGCAGCATCCGGGACAGGGGCGCGGCTGAAGCTTTCTTT
clone size: -; V gene: TRBV27; CDR3 length: 15; D gene: TRBD2; J gene: TRBJ2-3; CDR3 protein: CASSWSGRETDTQYF; CDR3 DNA: TGTGCCAGCAGTTGGTCAGGGCGGGAGACAGATACGCAGTATTTT
clone size: -; V gene: TRBV19; CDR3 length: 15; D gene: -; J gene: TRBJ1-1; CDR3 protein: CASSAYTKRNTEAFF; CDR3 DNA: TGTGCCAGTAGTGCTTACACTAAAAGGAACACTGAAGCTTTCTTT
clone size: few; V gene: TRBV6-5; CDR3 length: 15; D gene: -; J gene: TRBJ2-2; CDR3 protein: CASSSRGRNTGELFF; CDR3 DNA: TGTGCCAGCAGCTCCAGGGGCCGGAACACCGGGGAGCTGTTTTTT
clone size: -; V gene: TRBV7-9; CDR3 length: 11; D gene: -; J gene: TRBJ1-1; CDR3 protein: CASSLTDEAFF; CDR3 DNA: TGTGCCAGCAGCTTAACAGATGAAGCTTTCTTT
clone size: -; V gene: TRBV9; CDR3 length: 15; D gene: TRBD2; J gene: TRBJ2-7; CDR3 protein: CASSVGTSSRDEQYF; CDR3 DNA: TGTGCCAGCAGCGTCGGGACTAGCAGTAGGGACGAGCAGTACTTC
clone size: -; V gene: TRBV21-1; CDR3 length: 16; D gene: -; J gene: TRBJ1-4; CDR3 protein: CASSFKDRGANEKLFF; CDR3 DNA: TGTGCCAGCAGCTTTAAAGACAGGGGGGCTAATGAAAAACTGTTTTTT
clone size: -; V gene: TRBV7-9; CDR3 length: 14; D gene: -; J gene: TRBJ2-2; CDR3 protein: CASSSGPKAGELFF; CDR3 DNA: TGTGCCAGCAGTAGCGGACCGAAGGCCGGGGAGCTGTTTTTT
clone size: -; V gene: TRBV15; CDR3 length: 19; D gene: TRBD2; J gene: TRBJ2-3; CDR3 protein: CATGEAGTSGRAFSDTQYF; CDR3 DNA: TGTGCCACCGGAGAAGCCGGGACTAGCGGGAGGGCGTTCTCAGATACGCAGTATTTT
clone size: -; V gene: TRBV9; CDR3 length: 15; D gene: TRBD1; J gene: TRBJ1-4; CDR3 protein: CASSVDPGGNEKLFF; CDR3 DNA: TGTGCCAGCAGCGTAGATCCAGGGGGAAATGAAAAACTGTTTTTT
clone size: -; V gene: TRBV5-5; CDR3 length: 13; D gene: -; J gene: TRBJ1-2; CDR3 protein: CASSLASINGYTF; CDR3 DNA: TGTGCCAGCAGCCTCGCCAGTATCAATGGCTACACCTTC